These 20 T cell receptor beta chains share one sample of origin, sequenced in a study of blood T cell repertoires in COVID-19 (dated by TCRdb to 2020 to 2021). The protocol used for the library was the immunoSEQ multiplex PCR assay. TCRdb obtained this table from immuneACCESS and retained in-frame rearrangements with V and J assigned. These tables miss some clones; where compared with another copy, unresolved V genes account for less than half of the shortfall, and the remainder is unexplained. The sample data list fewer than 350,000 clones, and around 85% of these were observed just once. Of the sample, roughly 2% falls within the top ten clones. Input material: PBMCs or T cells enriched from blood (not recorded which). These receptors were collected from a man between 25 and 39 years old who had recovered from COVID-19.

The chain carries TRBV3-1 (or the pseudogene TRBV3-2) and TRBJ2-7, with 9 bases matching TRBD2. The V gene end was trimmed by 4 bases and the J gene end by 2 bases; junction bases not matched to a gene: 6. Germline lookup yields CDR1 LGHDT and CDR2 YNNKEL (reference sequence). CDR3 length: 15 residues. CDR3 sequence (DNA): TGTGCCAGCAGCCCCGGACTAGCGATAACCTACGAGCAGTACTTC. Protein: CASSPGLAITYEQYF.

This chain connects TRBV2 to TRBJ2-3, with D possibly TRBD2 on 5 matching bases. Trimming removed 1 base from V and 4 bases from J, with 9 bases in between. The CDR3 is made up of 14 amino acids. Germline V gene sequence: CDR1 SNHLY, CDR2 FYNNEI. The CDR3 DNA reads TGTGCCAGCAGTGAAGTTCCGCGGGCAGATACGCAGTATTTT. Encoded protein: CASSEVPRADTQYF.

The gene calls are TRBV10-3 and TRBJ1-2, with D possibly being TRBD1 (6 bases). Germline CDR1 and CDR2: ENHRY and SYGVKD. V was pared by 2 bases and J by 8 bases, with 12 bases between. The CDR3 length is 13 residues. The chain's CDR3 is CAISEDQGFGYTF. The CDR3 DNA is TGTGCCATCAGTGAGGACCAGGGGTTCGGCTACACCTTC.

CDR3 protein: CASSVGASNQPQHF. The CDR3 DNA is TGTGCCAGCAGCGTAGGAGCTAGCAATCAGCCCCAGCATTTT. V is TRBV9 and J is TRBJ1-5, with D uncertain. From germline, CDR1 is SGDLS and CDR2 YYNGEE. The ends were cut back, 0 bases at V and 0 bases at J, with 4 bases in the middle. CDR3 length: 14 residues. Using reference TRBV9 and TRBJ1-5 for the parts outside the CDR3, the full variable domain is DSGVTQTPKHLITATGQRVTLRCSPRSGDLSVYWYQQSLDQGLQFLIQYYNGEERAKGNILERFSAQQFPDLHSELNLSSLELGDSALYFCASSVGASNQPQHFGDGTRLSIL.

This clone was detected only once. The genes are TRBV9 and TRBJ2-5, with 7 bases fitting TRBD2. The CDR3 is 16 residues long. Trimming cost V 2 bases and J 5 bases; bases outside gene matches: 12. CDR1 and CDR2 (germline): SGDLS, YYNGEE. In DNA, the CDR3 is TGTGCCAGCAGCGTTCGGGGGGAGCCAGAGGGGGAGACCCAGTACTTC. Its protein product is CASSVRGEPEGETQYF.

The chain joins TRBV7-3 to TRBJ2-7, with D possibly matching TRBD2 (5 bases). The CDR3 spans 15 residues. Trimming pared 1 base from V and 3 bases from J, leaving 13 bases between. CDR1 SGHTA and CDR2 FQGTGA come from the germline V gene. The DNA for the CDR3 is TGTGCCAGCAGCTTAAATCCCGCTAGCCGCTACGAGCAGTACTTC. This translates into CASSLNPASRYEQYF. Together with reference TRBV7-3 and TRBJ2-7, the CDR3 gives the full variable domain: GAGVSQTPSNKVTEKGKYVELRCDPISGHTALYWYRQSLGQGPEFLIYFQGTGAADDSGLPNDRFFAVRPEGSVSTLKIQRTERGDSAVYLCASSLNPASRYEQYFGPGTRLTVT.

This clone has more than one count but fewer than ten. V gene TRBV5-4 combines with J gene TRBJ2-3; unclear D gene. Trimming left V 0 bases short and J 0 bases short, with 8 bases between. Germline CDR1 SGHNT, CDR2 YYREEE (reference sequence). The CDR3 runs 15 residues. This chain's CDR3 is CASSLDGPSTDTQYF. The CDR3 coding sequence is TGTGCCAGCAGCTTGGACGGTCCTAGCACAGATACGCAGTATTTT.

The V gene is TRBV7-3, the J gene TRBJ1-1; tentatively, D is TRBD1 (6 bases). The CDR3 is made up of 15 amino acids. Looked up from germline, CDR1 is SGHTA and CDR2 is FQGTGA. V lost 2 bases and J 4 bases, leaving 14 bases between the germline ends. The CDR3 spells CASSLEQGLRTEAFF. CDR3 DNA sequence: TGTGCCAGCAGCTTAGAGCAGGGGTTGCGCACTGAAGCTTTCTTT.

The DNA for the CDR3 is TGTGCCAGCAGTGAAGCCAGGGCCGGGGAGCTGTTTTTT. Amino acids: CASSEARAGELFF. This chain joins TRBV2 and TRBJ2-2; D perhaps matches TRBD1 (5 bases). Trimming cost V 0 bases and J 6 bases, with 5 bases left between them. Germline V gene lookup returns CDR1 SNHLY and CDR2 FYNNEI. The CDR3 runs 13 residues.

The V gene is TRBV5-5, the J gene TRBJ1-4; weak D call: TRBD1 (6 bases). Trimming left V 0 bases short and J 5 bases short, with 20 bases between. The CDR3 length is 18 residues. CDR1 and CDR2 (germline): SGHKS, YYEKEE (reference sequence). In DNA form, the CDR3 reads TGTGCCAGCAGCTTGGTCGCCGTCTGGACAGTTAAGAATGAAAAACTGTTTTTT. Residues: CASSLVAVWTVKNEKLFF.

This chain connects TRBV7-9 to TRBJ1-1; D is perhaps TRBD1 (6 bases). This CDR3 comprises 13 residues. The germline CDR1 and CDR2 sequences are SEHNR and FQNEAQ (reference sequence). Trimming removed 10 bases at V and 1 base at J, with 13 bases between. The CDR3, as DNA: TGTGCCACGCGCGAACAGGGGAACACTGAAGCTTTCTTT. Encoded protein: CATREQGNTEAFF.

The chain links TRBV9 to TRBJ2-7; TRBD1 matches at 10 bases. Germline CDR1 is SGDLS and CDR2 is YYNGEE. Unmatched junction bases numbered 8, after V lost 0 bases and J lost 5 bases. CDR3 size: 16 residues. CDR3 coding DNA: TGTGCCAGCAGCGTAGGGGGGGACAGGGGATTTAACGAGCAGTACTTC. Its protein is CASSVGGDRGFNEQYF.

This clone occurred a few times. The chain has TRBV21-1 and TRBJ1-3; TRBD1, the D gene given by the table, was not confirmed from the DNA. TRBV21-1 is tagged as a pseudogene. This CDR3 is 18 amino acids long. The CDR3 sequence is CASSKWAYKALSGNTIYF. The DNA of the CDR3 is TGTGCCAGCAGCAAGTGGGCCTATAAAGCCCTCTCTGGAAACACCATATATTTT.

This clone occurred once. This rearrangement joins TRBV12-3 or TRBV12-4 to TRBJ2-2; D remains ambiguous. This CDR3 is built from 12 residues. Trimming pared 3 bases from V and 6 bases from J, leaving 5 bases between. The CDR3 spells CASSFNPGELFF. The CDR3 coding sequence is TGTGCCAGCAGTTTTAATCCCGGGGAGCTGTTTTTT.

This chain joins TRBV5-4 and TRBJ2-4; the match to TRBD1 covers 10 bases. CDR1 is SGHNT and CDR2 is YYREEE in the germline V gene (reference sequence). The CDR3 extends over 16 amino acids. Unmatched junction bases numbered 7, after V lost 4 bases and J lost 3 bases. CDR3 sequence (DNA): TGTGCCAGCAGCCCGGGGACAGGGGCTGGCAAAAACATTCAGTACTTC. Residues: CASSPGTGAGKNIQYF.

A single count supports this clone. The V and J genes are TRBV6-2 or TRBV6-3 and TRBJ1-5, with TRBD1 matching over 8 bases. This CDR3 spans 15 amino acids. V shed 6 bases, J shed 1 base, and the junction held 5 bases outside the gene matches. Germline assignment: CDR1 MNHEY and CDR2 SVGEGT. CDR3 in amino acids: CASSPGGSSNQPQHF. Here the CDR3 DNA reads TGTGCCAGCAGCCCAGGGGGCTCGAGCAATCAGCCCCAGCATTTT.

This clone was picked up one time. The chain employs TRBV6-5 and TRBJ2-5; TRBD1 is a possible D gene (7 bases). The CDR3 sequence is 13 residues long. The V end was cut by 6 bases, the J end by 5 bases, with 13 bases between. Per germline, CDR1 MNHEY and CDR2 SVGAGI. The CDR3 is CASSPTGRETQYF. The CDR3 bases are TGTGCCAGCAGCCCGACAGGGAGGGAGACCCAGTACTTC.

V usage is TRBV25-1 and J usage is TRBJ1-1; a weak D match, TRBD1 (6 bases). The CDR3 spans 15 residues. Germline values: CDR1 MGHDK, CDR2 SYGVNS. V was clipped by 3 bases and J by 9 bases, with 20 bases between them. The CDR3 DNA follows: TGTGCCAGCAGTGACCTAAGGGGGACGTATCCCCAAGCTTTCTTT. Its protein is CASSDLRGTYPQAFF.

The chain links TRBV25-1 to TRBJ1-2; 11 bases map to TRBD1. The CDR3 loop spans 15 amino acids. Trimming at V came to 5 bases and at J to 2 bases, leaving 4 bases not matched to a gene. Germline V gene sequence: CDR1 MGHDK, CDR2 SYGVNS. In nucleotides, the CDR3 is TGTGCCAGCAGTTTTGGGGACAGGGGGAACTATGGCTACACCTTC. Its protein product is CASSFGDRGNYGYTF.

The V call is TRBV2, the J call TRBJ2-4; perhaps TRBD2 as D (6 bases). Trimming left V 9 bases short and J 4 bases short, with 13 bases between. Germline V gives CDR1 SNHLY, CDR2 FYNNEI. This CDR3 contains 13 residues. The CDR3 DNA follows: TGTGCCAGTTCGGAGGGGTGGAAAAACATTCAGTACTTC. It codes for CASSEGWKNIQYF.